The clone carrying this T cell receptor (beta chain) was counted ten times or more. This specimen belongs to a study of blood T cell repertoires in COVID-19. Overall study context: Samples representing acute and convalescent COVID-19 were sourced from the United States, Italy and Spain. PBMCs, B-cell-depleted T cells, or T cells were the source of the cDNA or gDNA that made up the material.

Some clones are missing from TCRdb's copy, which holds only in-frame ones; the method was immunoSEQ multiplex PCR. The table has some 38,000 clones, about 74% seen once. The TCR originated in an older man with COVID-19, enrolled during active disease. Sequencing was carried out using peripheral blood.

The CDR3 nucleotides are TGTGCCAGTAGATTACCGGGACTTTTCGCTGAAGCTTTCTTT. Its translation is CASRLPGLFAEAFF. V usage is TRBV19 and J usage is TRBJ1-1; possible D gene TRBD1, 5 bases. CDR1 is LNHDA and CDR2 is SQIVND in the germline V gene (reference sequence). The V end was cut by 6 bases, the J end by 6 bases, with 17 bases between. The CDR3 length is 14 residues.